A selection of T cell receptor beta chains follows, all from one sample in a study of OX40 agonist ivuxolimab in advanced cancers. Some clones are missing from TCRdb's copy, which holds only in-frame ones; the method was immunoSEQ multiplex PCR. Of fewer than 65,000 clones detected, 88% appear once; the ten largest clones hold 5.5% to 8%. The source was CD4+ or CD8+ T cells sorted from blood, collected in a trial of the OX40 agonist ivuxolimab. The receptor set was obtained from an adult with an advanced solid tumor such as melanoma, head and neck, liver or kidney cancer. CDR3s include the opening cysteine and the closing phenylalanine or tryptophan. D genes are given only for firm matches. Clone sizes are given selectively: once, few, many, or a class where the clone is expanded.

few NA TRBJ2-4 TRBV25-1 TGTGCCAGCAGTGCCCCGGCGGAGGGAAACATTCAGTACTTC CASSAPAEGNIQYF
NA TRBD1 TRBJ1-2 TRBV14 TGTGCCAGCAGCCAATCAGACAGGGGCGAAGGGGGCTACACCTTC CASSQSDRGEGGYTF
NA NA TRBJ2-1 TRBV6-5 TGTGCCAGCAGGTCCACCGGGAGCCTCTACAATGAGCAGTTCTTC CASRSTGSLYNEQFF
NA TRBD1 TRBJ1-2 TRBV5-4 TGTGCCAGCAGCCCGGACAGGGGGGCCTATGGCTACACCTTC CASSPDRGAYGYTF
NA NA TRBJ1-2 TRBV27 TGTGCCAGCTCGGTCAGTGGAGCTTATGGCTACACCTTC CASSVSGAYGYTF
NA TRBD1 TRBJ2-5 TRBV5-1 TGCGCCAGCACCCTGGGACAGGGGGCGTTTGAGACCCAGTACTTC CASTLGQGAFETQYF
NA NA TRBJ2-5 TRBV27 TGTGCCAGCAGTTTTGGGGGGACCCAGTACTTC CASSFGGTQYF
once NA TRBJ2-2 TRBV27 TGTGCCAGCAGTTTAGCAGGGCTAGCCGGGGAGCTGTTTTTT CASSLAGLAGELFF
NA NA TRBJ1-2 TRBV4-1 TGCGCCAGCGAAGGGCCGAACTATGGCTACACCTTC CASEGPNYGYTF
NA TRBD1 TRBJ2-2 TRBV25-1 TGTGCCAGCAGTGCCCCGACGGGACAGGCGCGTACCGGGGAGCTGTTTTTT CASSAPTGQARTGELFF
NA NA TRBJ2-7 TRBV5-1 TGCGCCAGCAGCTTGGCCTCAGGCTCCTACGAGCAGTACTTC CASSLASGSYEQYF
NA NA TRBJ2-7 TRBV2 TGTGCCAGCCTGGGGAGGGGGCTCCACGAGCAGTACTTC CASLGRGLHEQYF
NA TRBD1 TRBJ1-5 TRBV28 TGTGCCAGCAGTTCCCCTTCTCCAGGGGGGAATCAGCCCCAGCATTTT CASSSPSPGGNQPQHF
once TRBD1 TRBJ1-1 TRBV7-3 TGTGCCAGCAGCTTAGACAACAGGGGCACTGAAGCTTTCTTT CASSLDNRGTEAFF
NA TRBD1 TRBJ2-2 TRBV6-5 TGTGCCAGCAGTTACTCCAGGGGGAAGAACACCGGGGAGCTGTTTTTT CASSYSRGKNTGELFF
NA NA TRBJ2-5 TRBV5-1 TGCGCCAGCAGCTTGGACGGGCTTTACGTCCAAGAGACCCAGTACTTC CASSLDGLYVQETQYF
NA NA TRBJ1-2 TRBV29-1 TGCAGCGTTGGTAGCAGGGCGGAAGGCTACACCTTC CSVGSRAEGYTF
NA NA TRBJ1-2 TRBV14 TGTGCCAGCAGCCTTCTGTTCGGAAACGATGGCTACACCTTC CASSLLFGNDGYTF
NA TRBD1 TRBJ2-1 TRBV18 TGTGCCAGCTCACAAACAGGGGTAAATGAGCAGTTCTTC CASSQTGVNEQFF
few NA TRBJ2-3 TRBV10-2 TGCGCCAGCAGTTCGGTAGATACGCAGTATTTT CASSSVDTQYF
NA NA TRBJ2-2 TRBV15 TGTGCCACCAGCAGAGATTCTGCGGTGAACACCGGGGAGCTGTTTTTT CATSRDSAVNTGELFF
once NA TRBJ2-1 TRBV21-1 TGTGCCAGCAGCAAAGGTACGGGACGTCTCCTAGAGCGTGAGCAGTTCTTC CASSKGTGRLLEREQFF
NA NA TRBJ2-7 TRBV11-2 TGTGCCAGCAGCCCGAAGAGCAGGGCGTACGAGCAGTACTTC CASSPKSRAYEQYF
NA TRBD2 TRBJ2-3 TRBV10-3 TGTGCCATCAGTGACCCCGGACTAGCGGGGGCAGATACGCAGTATTTT CAISDPGLAGADTQYF
NA TRBD1 TRBJ2-7 TRBV5-4 TGTGCCAGCAGCCCGGGACAGGGCCTATACGAGCAGTACTTC CASSPGQGLYEQYF
once TRBD2 TRBJ2-7 TRBV5-1 TGCGCCAGCAGCTTCGGGGGGAATAGCGGCACCTACGAGCAGTACTTC CASSFGGNSGTYEQYF
NA NA TRBJ2-1 TRBV5-1 TGCGCCAGCAGCAACGGACAGTCCGCGGGCTACAATGAGCAGTTCTTC CASSNGQSAGYNEQFF
NA NA TRBJ1-4 TRBV18 TGTGCCAGCTCCCCAGGCCCCGCTAATGAAAAACTGTTTTTT CASSPGPANEKLFF
NA NA TRBJ2-5 TRBV7-3 TGTGCCAGCAGCTTGGGAATGGGGGGAGGCGAGACCCAGTACTTC CASSLGMGGGETQYF
NA NA TRBJ2-1 TRBV11-1 TGTGCCAGCAGCTTAGCGTTTCCCGGGGTAAGCGATGAGCAGTTCTTC CASSLAFPGVSDEQFF
NA NA TRBJ2-1 TRBV28 TGTGCCAGCAACACCCGCCGAGGGGCGGTGTACAATGAGCAGTTCTTC CASNTRRGAVYNEQFF
NA NA TRBJ1-1 TRBV7-9 TGTGCCAGCACGTTTTTGGGAGACCGACCGGGAACTGAAGCTTTCTTT CASTFLGDRPGTEAFF
once TRBD1 TRBJ2-6 TRBV6-5 TGTGCCAGCAGTTGGGCAGGGGGCGGTGGGGCCAACGTCCTGACTTTC CASSWAGGGGANVLTF
NA TRBD1 TRBJ1-5 TRBV19 TGTGCCAGTAGGGGGGGACAGGGTAGTTGGGGTCAGCCCCAGCATTTT CASRGGQGSWGQPQHF
NA TRBD2 TRBJ2-1 TRBV7-3 TGTGCCAGCAGCTTAACGGGGGCCGTGATAGCGGGAGGTTACAATGAGCAGTTCTTC CASSLTGAVIAGGYNEQFF
NA NA TRBJ2-5 TRBV10-1 TGCGCCAGCAGTGAGGCAGTCCAAGAGACCCAGTACTTC CASSEAVQETQYF
few NA TRBJ2-5 TRBV21-1 TGTGCCAGCAGCAAAAAGAGGCTCAGGCAAGAGACCCAGTACTTC CASSKKRLRQETQYF
NA TRBD2 TRBJ2-7 TRBV11-3 TGTGCCAGCACCCCACGCTGGCAGGATAAGCGGGAGGGGAGCTACGAGCAGTACTTC CASTPRWQDKREGSYEQYF
NA TRBD1 TRBJ1-2 TRBV2 TGTGCCAGCAGGACAGGGAACGGCTACACCTTC CASRTGNGYTF
NA NA TRBJ2-5 TRBV29-1 TGCAGCGCGGAGGACGGGGCCCACTTC CSAEDGAHF
NA TRBD2 TRBJ2-1 TRBV5-4 TGTGCCAGCATCCCAGGACCGGGACTAGCGGGAGAAGGCGATGAGCAGTTCTTC CASIPGPGLAGEGDEQFF
NA TRBD2 TRBJ2-5 TRBV11-3 TGTGCCAGCAGCCACGGACTAGCGGGAGTCGGACAAGAGACCCAGTACTTC CASSHGLAGVGQETQYF
NA NA TRBJ1-1 TRBV6-5 TGTGCCAGCAGTGAGACAGTTGGCACTGAAGCTTTCTTT CASSETVGTEAFF
NA NA TRBJ2-7 TRBV2 TGTGCCAGCAGTGGGGGTCAGGTGTTCGAGCAGTACTTC CASSGGQVFEQYF
NA NA TRBJ1-5 TRBV19 TGTGCCAGTACCACAACCTCACAACTTATGGGGAATCAGCCCCAGCATTTT CASTTTSQLMGNQPQHF
NA NA TRBJ2-2 TRBV7-3 TGTGCCAGCAGCGTCTTAGAGGGCACCGGGGAGCTGTTTTTT CASSVLEGTGELFF